These 12 T cell receptor beta chains were sequenced from one sample in a study of control samples from healthy donors and cancer patients. This table comes from immunoSEQ multiplex PCR, and its TCRdb copy is limited to in-frame clones, with some not included. The repertoire holds roughly 54,000 clones, with 95% to 96% as singletons. The material sequenced was blood. These receptors were collected from a woman in her twenties or thirties in good health.

A single count supports this clone. CDR3 sequence reads: CSANGEQGGQGDETQYF. CDR3 nucleotide sequence: TGCAGCGCCAACGGGGAACAGGGGGGACAGGGGGACGAGACCCAGTACTTC. V gene TRBV29-1 combines with J gene TRBJ2-5; the match to TRBD1 covers 11 bases. The CDR3 extends over 17 amino acids. The ends lost 7 bases at V and 5 bases at J; junction bases unmatched: 18. CDR1 and CDR2 (germline): SQVTM, ANQGSEA.

The V call is TRBV6-5, the J call TRBJ1-1, with a weak D call TRBD1 (5 bases). V lost 2 bases to trimming and J lost 4 bases, with 11 bases between them. The CDR3 is 14 residues long. CDR1 is MNHEY and CDR2 is SVGAGI in the germline V gene. This CDR3 reads CASSYGGGTTEAFF. CDR3 nucleotides: TGTGCCAGCAGTTACGGGGGGGGGACCACTGAAGCTTTCTTT.

The genes are TRBV27 and TRBJ2-5; 7 bases line up with TRBD1. In germline, CDR1 is MNHEY, CDR2 SMNVEV (reference sequence). The J segment lost 1 base and the V segment lost 7 bases, leaving 9 bases of the junction unmatched. The CDR3 length is 15 residues. This chain's CDR3 is CASTTTRTGQETQYF. The CDR3 bases are TGTGCCAGCACTACAACGAGGACAGGCCAAGAGACCCAGTACTTC.

The chain uses TRBV28 and TRBJ1-2; D is perhaps TRBD1 (6 bases). The V and J ends lost 5 bases and 2 bases respectively, with 12 bases between them. Per germline, CDR1 MDHEN and CDR2 SYDVKM. This CDR3 comprises 14 residues. CDR3 sequence reads: CASSPGTKNYGYTF. The CDR3 DNA reads as TGTGCCAGCAGTCCCGGGACAAAAAACTATGGCTACACCTTC.

The chain combines TRBV7-8 with TRBJ2-2; TRBD2 aligns across 8 bases. J lost 5 bases, V lost 5 bases, and 10 bases had no gene match. The V gene's germline CDR1 is SGHVS and CDR2 FQNEAQ. CDR3 length: 16 amino acids. CDR3 in DNA: TGTGCCAGCAGCCCCATAGCGGGACCATGGACCGGGGAGCTGTTTTTT. Amino acids: CASSPIAGPWTGELFF.

The chain combines TRBV19 with TRBJ2-7, with TRBD1 identical over 8 bases. Germline V lookup: CDR1 LNHDA, CDR2 SQIVND (reference sequence). The CDR3 covers 14 residues. V was pared by 5 bases and J by 2 bases, with 5 bases of the junction left unmatched. The CDR3 sequence: CASSFRQGTYEQYF. The CDR3 DNA is TGTGCCAGTAGTTTTCGACAGGGGACCTACGAGCAGTACTTC.

The V and J genes are TRBV7-9 and TRBJ2-2, with TRBD2 matching over 10 bases. Germline loops: CDR1 SEHNR, CDR2 FQNEAQ (reference sequence). With 5 bases clipped from V and 6 bases from J, the junction kept 6 bases outside the gene matches. CDR3 length: 15 residues. The CDR3 DNA reads as TGTGCCAGCAGCCCAATGGGGACTAGCGCCGGGGAGCTGTTTTTT. Translating gives CASSPMGTSAGELFF.

V gene TRBV29-1 combines with J gene TRBJ1-5, with a possible D match to TRBD1 (6 bases). CDR1 and CDR2 (germline): SQVTM, ANQGSEA. V was shortened by 5 bases and J by 0 bases, with 8 bases between the two germline ends. This CDR3 has 13 residues. Written as DNA, the CDR3 is TGCAGCGTTTTGACAGGTAGCAATCAGCCCCAGCATTTT. Amino acids: CSVLTGSNQPQHF.

The chain links TRBV30 to TRBJ1-1; no reliable D call. V lost 2 bases and J 5 bases, leaving 12 bases between the germline ends. This CDR3 comprises 13 residues. Germline CDR1 reads GTSNPN; CDR2 reads SVGIG (reference sequence). The CDR3, as DNA: TGTGCCTGGAGTCTCGGCAGGCGGACTGAAGCTTTCTTT. It encodes CAWSLGRRTEAFF.

The chain is built from TRBV14 and TRBJ1-2; maybe TRBD1 (5 bases). Looked up from germline, CDR1 is SGHDN and CDR2 is FVKESK. This CDR3 spans 15 amino acids. V was clipped by 5 bases and J by 4 bases, with 17 bases between them. This CDR3 is CASSKAGSGAYGYTF. DNA for the CDR3: TGTGCCAGCAGCAAGGCCGGGAGTGGGGCCTATGGCTACACCTTC.

With regard to this clone: The same CDR3 arises from other DNA sequences in this sample as well. V gene TRBV7-3 combines with J gene TRBJ2-1; D is possibly TRBD2 (5 bases). V lost 5 bases and J lost 1, with 12 bases in between. The CDR3 is 15 residues long. Germline loops: CDR1 SGHTA, CDR2 FQGTGA. DNA of the CDR3: TGTGCCAGCAGCCTACAAGCGGTATCCTACAATGAGCAGTTCTTC. It specifies CASSLQAVSYNEQFF.

The V gene is TRBV19, the J gene TRBJ2-6, with 8 bases lining up with TRBD1. Germline CDR1 reads LNHDA; CDR2 reads SQIVND (reference sequence). V gave up 4 bases and J gave up 0 bases; unmatched junction bases: 2. The CDR3 is 16 residues long. In DNA form, the CDR3 reads TGTGCCAGTAGTACTGGACAGGGCTCTGGGGCCAACGTCCTGACTTTC. This codes for CASSTGQGSGANVLTF.